Many counts were recorded for the clone carrying this TCR beta chain. The data were obtained in a study of T cells in Graves' hyperthyroidism and ophthalmopathy. The CDR3 loop spans 16 amino acids. With 3 bases removed from V and 0 bases from J, the gap between germline ends came to 14 bases. The germline CDR1 and CDR2 sequences are LGHDT and YNNKEL (reference sequence). Amplified TCR beta CDR3 regions derived from RNA transcripts. Researchers ran a first-round RT-PCR on the TCR CDR3 using the HTBI primer set. TCRdb re-called the multiplex PCR reads with MiXCR, one entry per CDR3 protein. The repertoire consists of fewer than 550,000 distinct CDR3 sequences, with roughly 14% occurring once and the leading ten covering approximately 8%.

Sequenced: blood. The TCR comes from a woman in her late teens or twenties with Graves' hyperthyroidism. This chain joins TRBV3-1 and TRBJ1-1; D not resolved. CDR3 amino acids: CASSQNPRHMNTEAFF. The CDR3 DNA sequence: TGTGCCAGCAGCCAGAACCCGCGTCACATGAACACTGAAGCTTTCTTT.